This T cell receptor beta chain stems from a study of blood T cells in healthy people across ages (dated by TCRdb to between 2014 and 2016). The study in broad terms: In model experiments, template switching captured about one uniquely barcoded TCR beta cDNA molecule for every two T cells. To track age-related changes in TCR beta repertoire diversity, the study relied on deep sequencing normalized with unique cDNA molecular identifiers. Two additional independent replicas of 1 million unique cDNA reads from the same blood draw were analyzed for two donors (one aged 18 to 30 and one aged 80 or older). Four age groups were formed from the donors: young (average approximately 16 years), middle-aged (approximately 40), aged (approximately 60) and long-lived (82). To avoid experimental bias, donors of different ages were randomly spread across the sequencing lanes.

The 35 to 40 donors, aged roughly 6 to 90 years, were systemically healthy Caucasian individuals from Russia. Each donor gave roughly 11 milliliters of peripheral blood, drawn into EDTA-treated Vacutainer tubes. Ficoll-Paque density-gradient centrifugation was used to isolate PBMCs, with at least 6.5 million per sample. Total RNA, at least 6 micrograms per sample, was extracted from PBMCs with Trizol reagent. Naive CD45RAhigh/CD27high T cell percentages were measured by flow cytometry on a PBMC aliquot from every donor. Libraries came from 5' RACE. The run used an Illumina HiSeq 2500. A second PCR of roughly 6 to 12 cycles was run with a J-beta primer mix and a sample-barcoded 5' primer. A unique molecular identifier was introduced onto each TCR beta cDNA molecule by a template-switch 5' adaptor carrying 12 random nucleotides. Each sample yielded at least 3 million CDR3-containing paired-end reads. First-strand cDNA was synthesized from all RNA with the Mint cDNA synthesis kit, primed by a TRBC-specific oligonucleotide. Following uracil-DNA glycosylase treatment, all cDNA underwent a first 18-cycle PCR with the universal primers M1SS and BC2_uni_R. Per the original workflow: Each sample was normalized by randomly selecting 1 million high-quality reads, each carrying a distinct molecular identifier. Instead of being binned into consensus sequences, reads that shared molecular identifiers were thrown out. CDR3 identification, clonotype clustering and error correction used MiTCR with a Q25 quality threshold and the strictest error-elimination algorithm. A nonparametric unseen species model with Euler transformation was used to estimate a lower bound on total TCR beta diversity. TCRdb reprocessing: public reads trimmed at Q25 with fastp, clones called with MiXCR, in-frame beta chains kept. CDR3 protein sequences are deduplicated, and each keeps its most common genes and DNA. The V and J calls and clone size are TCRdb's, not the authors'. This sample comprises about 1,800,000 distinct CDR3 sequences, about 30% of them detected only once. The ten most abundant clones make up 7.7% of the sample.

This clonotype was counted ten times or more. The clone's antigen remains unknown. No clone much larger than this one lies a single base away; base qualities are absent. Broader findings and caveats from the paper: Estimates of total diversity based on one million sequenced T cells were regarded as lower bounds and as underestimates. As age increased, observed TCR beta diversity per million T cells dropped in a roughly linear way, and a significant reduction was already evident by age 40. Observed TCR beta diversity correlated strongly with the percentage of naive T cells measured by flow cytometry. Compared with the aged group, the long-lived group had more naive CD4+ T cells, fewer expanded clones and increased TCR diversity, suggesting age selection. The CMV infection status of donors was not known, potentially confounding age-related changes in expanded clonotypes. Because profiling used bulk unsorted PBMCs, naive and antigen-experienced compartments could not be compared conclusively.

V loses 2 bases, J loses 4 bases, and the germline ends lie 11 bases apart. Looking up the germline V gene yields CDR1 ENHRY and CDR2 SYGVKD. The CDR3 spans 14 residues, from the cysteine through the phenylalanine. Only the CDR3 part of the read is kept: 42 bases, read in frame from the first base. The TCR was taken from a woman in her 30s in good health. Sequenced input: blood. The chain was built from TRBV10-3 and TRBJ2-5, and the D gene may be TRBD2, 6 bases matching. The CDR3 has the sequence CAISERQGGETQYF. The DNA reads as follows: TGTGCCATCAGTGAGCGCCAGGGAGGAGAGACCCAGTACTTC.